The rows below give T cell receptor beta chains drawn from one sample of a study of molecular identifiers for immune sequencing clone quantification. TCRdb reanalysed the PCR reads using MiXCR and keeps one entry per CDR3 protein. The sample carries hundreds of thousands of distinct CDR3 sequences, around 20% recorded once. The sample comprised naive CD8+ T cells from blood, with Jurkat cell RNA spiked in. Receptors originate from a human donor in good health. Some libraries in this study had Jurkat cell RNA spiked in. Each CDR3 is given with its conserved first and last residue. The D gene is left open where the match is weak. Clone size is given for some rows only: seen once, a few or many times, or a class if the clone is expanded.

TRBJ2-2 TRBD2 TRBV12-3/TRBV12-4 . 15 TGTGCCACCAACCATCTGGGGGGGGGAGCCGGGGAGCTGTTGTTT CATNHLGGGAGELLF
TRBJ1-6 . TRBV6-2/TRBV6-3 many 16 TGTGCCAGCGGCCGACAGCTGAGCTCCTATAATTCACCCCTCCACTTT CASGRQLSSYNSPLHF
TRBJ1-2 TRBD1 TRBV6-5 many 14 TGTGCCAGCAGTCTACAGACAGGGGGCAGGGGCTACACCTTC CASSLQTGGRGYTF
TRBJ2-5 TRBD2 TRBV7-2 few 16 TGTGCCAGCAGCTTATTGTTAGCGGGAGTGGGGGAGACCCAGTACTTC CASSLLLAGVGETQYF
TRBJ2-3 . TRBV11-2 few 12 TGTGCCAGCAGCTTAGTGGTGGGTACGCAGTATTTT CASSLVVGTQYF
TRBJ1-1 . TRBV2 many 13 TGTGCCAGCAGATTCTTCCTGAACACTGAAGCTTTCTTT CASRFFLNTEAFF
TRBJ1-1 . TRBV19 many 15 TGTGCCAGTAGTATTAATTCAGCGTCGAACACTGAAGCTTTCTTT CASSINSASNTEAFF
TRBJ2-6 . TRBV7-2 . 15 TGTGCCAGCAGCGTCCTCCCCTCTGGGGCCAACGTCCTGACTTTC CASSVLPSGANVLTF
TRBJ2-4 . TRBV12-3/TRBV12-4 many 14 TGTGCCAGCACACAGGCGTCTGCCGGGGGTATTCAGTACTTC CASTQASAGGIQYF
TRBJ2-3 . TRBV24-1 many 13 TGTGCCACCAAAGACAGGATCGGAGATACGCAGTATTTT CATKDRIGDTQYF
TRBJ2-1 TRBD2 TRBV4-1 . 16 TGCGCCAGCAGCCCTGGGACTAGCGGGAGTAAAAATGAGCAGTTCTTC CASSPGTSGSKNEQFF
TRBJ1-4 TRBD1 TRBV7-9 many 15 TGTGCCAGCAGCCAGGGGGTTTCCACTAATGAAAAACTGTTTTTT CASSQGVSTNEKLFF
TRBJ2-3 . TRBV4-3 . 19 TGCGCCAGCAGCCAAGAGGAGACTAGGTTCTCCTATAGCACAGGTACGCAGTATTTT CASSQEETRFSYSTGTQYF
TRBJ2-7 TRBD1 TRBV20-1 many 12 TGCAGTGCATCGACAGGGTTATACGAGCAGTACTTC CSASTGLYEQYF
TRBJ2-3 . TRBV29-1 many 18 TGCAGCGTTGATAGGTGGGATGTGTTAGGTCGTGTCACAGATACGCAGTATTTT CSVDRWDVLGRVTDTQYF
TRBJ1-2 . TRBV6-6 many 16 TGTGCCAGCAGTTACTCCGGCCAGGGTAGTAACTATGGCTACACCTTC CASSYSGQGSNYGYTF
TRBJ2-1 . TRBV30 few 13 TGTGCCTGGAGTCTTAGCAGGGGCAATGAGCAGTTCTTC CAWSLSRGNEQFF
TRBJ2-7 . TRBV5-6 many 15 TGTGCCAGCAGCTTGGAGGCGGGTTTAGCGTACGAGCAGTACTTC CASSLEAGLAYEQYF
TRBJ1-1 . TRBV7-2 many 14 TGTGCCAGCAACAGCGAGGGTTGGATCACTGAAGCTTTCTTT CASNSEGWITEAFF
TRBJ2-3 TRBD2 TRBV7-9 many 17 TGTGCCAGCAGCTTAGGGGAGACTAGCGGAAGCACAGATACGCAGTATTTT CASSLGETSGSTDTQYF
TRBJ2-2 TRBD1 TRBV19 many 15 TGTGCCAGTAGTGCCGGGACAGGAATGATGGGGGAGCTGTTTTTT CASSAGTGMMGELFF
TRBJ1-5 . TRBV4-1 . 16 TGCGCCAGCAGCCAAGATGCGCGTTCGGGGTACCAGCCCCAGCATTTT CASSQDARSGYQPQHF
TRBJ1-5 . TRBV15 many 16 TGTGCCACCAGCCCAAGCGACGGGGGGCTGGGTCAGCCCCAGCATTTT CATSPSDGGLGQPQHF
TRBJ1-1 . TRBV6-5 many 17 TGTGCCAGCAGTTACTCGAGGGGGAAGACATCGAACACTGAAGCTTTCTTT CASSYSRGKTSNTEAFF
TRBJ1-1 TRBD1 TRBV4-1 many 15 TGCGCCAGCAGCCAGTACAACACAGGGGGCACTGAAGCTTTCTTT CASSQYNTGGTEAFF
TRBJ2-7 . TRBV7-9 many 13 TGTGCCAGCAGCTTAGGGGCAGACTACGAGCAGTACTTC CASSLGADYEQYF
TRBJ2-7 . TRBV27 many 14 TGTGCCAGCAGTTTTAGCATCGGAGTCTACGAGCAGTACTTC CASSFSIGVYEQYF
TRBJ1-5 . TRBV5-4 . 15 TGTGCCAGCAGCTTGTGGGAAGCGGACAATCAGCCCCAGCATTTT CASSLWEADNQPQHF
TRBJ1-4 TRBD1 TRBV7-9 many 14 TGTGCCAGCAGCTTCCGGACAGGGGTCGAAAAACTGTTTTTT CASSFRTGVEKLFF
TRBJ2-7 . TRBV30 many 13 TGTGCCTGGAGTGAAGGGCAGGCCTACGAGCAGTACTTC CAWSEGQAYEQYF
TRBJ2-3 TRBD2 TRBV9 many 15 TGTGCCAGCAGCGCAAGCGGGAGAGACGCAGATACGCAGTATTTT CASSASGRDADTQYF
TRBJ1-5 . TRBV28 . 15 TGTGCCAGCAGTTTATCCGGAACTGATTATCGGCCCCAGCATTTT CASSLSGTDYRPQHF
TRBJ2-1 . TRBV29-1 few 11 TGCAGCTTACTCAGGGGAGATGAGCAGTTCTTC CSLLRGDEQFF
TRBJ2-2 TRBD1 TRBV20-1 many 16 TGCAGTGCGTCCTACCAGGGGGCGCGTGGCTCCGGGGAGCTGTTTTTT CSASYQGARGSGELFF
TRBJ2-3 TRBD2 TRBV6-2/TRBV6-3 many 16 TGTGCCAGCAGTTACGACTTAGCGGGAGGGCGGAATACGCAGTATTTT CASSYDLAGGRNTQYF
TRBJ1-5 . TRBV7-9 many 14 TGTGCCAGCAGCCTCAGACAAAAGGGACAGCCCCAGCATTTT CASSLRQKGQPQHF
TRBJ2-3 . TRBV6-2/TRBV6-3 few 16 TGTGCCAGCAACGTACTCGGCCGGCCCCTCGAAGGTACGCAGTATTTT CASNVLGRPLEGTQYF
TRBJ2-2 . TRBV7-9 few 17 TGTGCCAGCAGCTTAGGTGGAGCAGGACCGTTATCCGGGGAGCTGTTTTTT CASSLGGAGPLSGELFF
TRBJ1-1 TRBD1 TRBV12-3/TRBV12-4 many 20 TGTGCCAGCAGTTTAGCGCATGGGACAGGGGAATTCGTCGGGGACACTGAAGCTTTCTTT CASSLAHGTGEFVGDTEAFF
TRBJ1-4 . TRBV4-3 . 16 TGCGCCAGCAGCCAAGATCCTCGAGGACTTAATGAAAAACTGTTTTTT CASSQDPRGLNEKLFF
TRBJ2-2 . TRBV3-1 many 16 TGTGCCAGCAGCCAAGTCCCGGACAGTCCCACCGGGGAGCTGTTTTTT CASSQVPDSPTGELFF
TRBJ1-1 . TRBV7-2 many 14 TGTGCCAGCAGCTTTGAGGGGTCGGGCACTGAAGCTTTCTTT CASSFEGSGTEAFF
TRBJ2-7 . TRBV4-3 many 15 TGCGCCAGCAGCCAAGGGTCCGGCGGCCCCTACGAGCAGTACTTC CASSQGSGGPYEQYF
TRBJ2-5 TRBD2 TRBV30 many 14 TGTGCCTGGAGGGAGGCGGGGGTCCAAGAGACCCAGTACTTC CAWREAGVQETQYF
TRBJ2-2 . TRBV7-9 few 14 TGTGCCAGCAGCCCCTCCTTCCTAACCGGGGAGCTGTTTTTT CASSPSFLTGELFF
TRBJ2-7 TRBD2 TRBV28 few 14 TGTGCCAGCACGCCAACAGCGGGAGCCTCCGAGCAGTACTTC CASTPTAGASEQYF
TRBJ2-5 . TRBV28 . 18 TGTGTCGGCAGTTTATCCCCTGAATCGACTTGGCGCCAAGAGACCCAGTACTTC CVGSLSPESTWRQETQYF